This TCR beta chain appears in the sequencing data of a study of T-cell memory formation after mild COVID-19. Study-wide results and caveats: The pre-infection memory compartment contained some responding clones, suggesting cross-reactive memory joined. Mainly in CM and EM were contracting CD4+ clones; CD8+ were in EMRA.

TCRdb fed the 5' RACE reads into MiXCR, producing one record per CDR3 protein. The table includes hundreds of thousands of distinct CDR3 sequences, around 22% detected once. This CDR3 spans 14 amino acids. Per germline, CDR1 MNHEY and CDR2 SVGAGI. With V trimmed by 5 bases and J by 2 bases, 5 bases remained unmatched. This clonotype was counted a few times. Its cognate antigen is unknown. This TCR derives from an adult woman who had mild COVID-19 (a few samples of this study predate the infection). Cell type and time point are not known. This chain joins TRBV6-5 and TRBJ2-7, with 8 bases fitting TRBD2. The sequencing input was PBMCs or a T cell subset sorted from them (not recorded which). The CDR3 loop is CASSQRERAYEQYF. Written as DNA, the CDR3 is TGTGCCAGCAGTCAGCGGGAGCGCGCCTACGAGCAGTACTTC.